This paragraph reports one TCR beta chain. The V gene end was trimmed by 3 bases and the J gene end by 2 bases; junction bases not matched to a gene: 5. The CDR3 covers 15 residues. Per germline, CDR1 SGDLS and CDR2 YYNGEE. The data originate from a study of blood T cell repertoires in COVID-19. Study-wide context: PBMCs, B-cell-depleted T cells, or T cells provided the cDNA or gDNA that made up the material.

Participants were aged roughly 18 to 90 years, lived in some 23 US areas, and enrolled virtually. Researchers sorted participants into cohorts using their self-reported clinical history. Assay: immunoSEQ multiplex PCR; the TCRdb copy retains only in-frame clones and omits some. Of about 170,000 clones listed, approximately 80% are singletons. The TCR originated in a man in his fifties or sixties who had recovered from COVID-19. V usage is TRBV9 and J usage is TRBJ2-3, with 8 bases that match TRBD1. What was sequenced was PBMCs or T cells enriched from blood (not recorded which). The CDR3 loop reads CASSARTGTTDTQYF. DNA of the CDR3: TGTGCCAGCAGCGCCCGGACAGGGACCACAGATACGCAGTATTTT.